This T cell receptor beta chain derives from a study of CD8 T cells in Susac syndrome. Study outcomes and limitations: It was acknowledged in the study that the number of individuals who were included in its TCR sequencing and HLA analysis was relatively small.

Sequencing of TCR beta was undertaken in CD8+ and CD4+ T cells derived from blood. TEMRA cells were FACS-enriched, while CD8+ and CD4+ T cells were negatively isolated. With respect to this clonotype: Its cognate antigen is unknown.

CDR1 is SEHNR, CDR2 FQNEAQ, per germline (reference sequence). V shed 5 bases, J shed 7 bases, and the junction held 9 bases outside the gene matches. The CDR3 totals 16 residues. RNA, at about 0.45 to 1 ug, was reverse transcribed with random hexamers. Amplification of TCR beta CDR3 by immunoSEQ multiplex PCR spanned 54 Vbeta and 13 Jbeta. TCRdb reprocessed the immunoSEQ multiplex PCR reads with MiXCR, giving one entry per CDR3 protein. The table has 250,000 to 300,000 distinct CDR3 sequences, approximately 91% seen once. The TCR comes from a human donor with multiple sclerosis. The specimen was CD8+ T cells from PBMCs. The chain recombines TRBV7-9 with TRBJ1-6, with 9 nucleotides matching TRBD1. CDR3 bases: TGTGCCAGCAGCGCCGGCTGGGACAGGGAGAATTCACCCCTCCACTTT. It yields the protein CASSAGWDRENSPLHF.